Below, 13 T cell receptor beta chains from the same sample are listed, as sequenced in a study of blood T cell repertoires in COVID-19. The protocol was immunoSEQ multiplex PCR, while the TCRdb copy is restricted to in-frame clones and leaves out a portion. The table has around 70,000 clones, 70% to 80% seen once. The specimen was peripheral blood. The receptors were gathered from a man aged 70 or older with acute or convalescent COVID-19.

V and J are TRBV10-3 and TRBJ2-7; 12 nucleotides match TRBD1. Trimming at V came to 3 bases and at J to 6 bases, leaving 3 bases not matched to a gene. This CDR3 spans 14 amino acids. Looked up from germline, CDR1 is ENHRY and CDR2 is SYGVKD. CDR3 amino acids: CAISEGTGGTEQYF. The DNA of the CDR3 is TGTGCCATCAGTGAAGGGACAGGGGGCACCGAGCAGTACTTC.

This rearrangement joins TRBV7-2 to TRBJ2-1; 10 positions match TRBD1. Trimming cost V 5 bases and J 5 bases; bases outside gene matches: 6. Germline loops: CDR1 SGHTA, CDR2 FQGNSA. This CDR3 spans 15 amino acids. The CDR3 DNA is TGTGCCAGCAGCCGTTGGGACAGGGGCGACAATGAGCAGTTCTTC. Amino acid sequence: CASSRWDRGDNEQFF.

The chain employs TRBV28 and TRBJ2-7; weak D call: TRBD1 (6 bases). The germline V gene has CDR1 MDHEN and CDR2 SYDVKM. V lost 6 bases to trimming and J lost 3 bases, with 15 bases between them. The length of the CDR3 is 14 residues. The CDR3 is CASSPGTLHYEQYF. The CDR3 DNA sequence: TGTGCCAGCAGCCCCGGGACACTTCACTACGAGCAGTACTTC.

This chain uses TRBV7-3 with TRBJ2-2, with TRBD2 matching 9 bases. The germline V gene has CDR1 SGHTA and CDR2 FQGTGA. The trim removed 0 bases at V and 6 bases at J, leaving 2 bases unmatched. The CDR3 loop spans 15 amino acids. CDR3: CASSLTSGSPGELFF. The CDR3 coding sequence is TGTGCCAGCAGCTTAACTAGCGGGAGTCCCGGGGAGCTGTTTTTT.

The rearrangement links TRBV4-1 to TRBJ2-1; 8 bases map to TRBD2. Germline assignment: CDR1 MGHRA and CDR2 YSYEKL. This CDR3 has 18 residues. V was clipped by 1 base and J by 0 bases; unmatched bases: 8. This CDR3 is CASSQAGRGSFSYNEQFF. CDR3 nucleotides: TGCGCCAGCAGCCAAGCCGGGAGGGGAAGCTTCTCCTACAATGAGCAGTTCTTC.

The chain combines TRBV18 with TRBJ1-4; D call uncertain. Per the germline V gene, CDR1 is KGHSH and CDR2 is LQKENI. This CDR3 spans 15 amino acids. Trimming took 0 bases from V and 5 from J, leaving 10 bases between them. The CDR3 nucleotides are TGTGCCAGCTCACCACCGAGTTTGGAGAATGAAAAACTGTTTTTT. Amino acids: CASSPPSLENEKLFF.

The V gene is TRBV15, the J gene TRBJ1-5; D is unclear. V lost 3 bases, J lost 7 bases, and 10 bases lay in between. This CDR3 is 13 amino acids long. CDR1 LNHNV and CDR2 YYDKDF come from the germline V gene (reference sequence). CDR3 residues: CATSRSGLQPQHF. CDR3 DNA: TGTGCCACCAGCAGGTCGGGGTTACAGCCCCAGCATTTT.

This chain joins TRBV3-1 (or the pseudogene TRBV3-2) and TRBJ2-5, with unresolved D. From germline, CDR1 is LGHDT and CDR2 YNNKEL (reference sequence). V lost 2 bases, J lost 4 bases, and 11 bases lay in between. This CDR3 contains 14 residues. Here the CDR3 DNA reads TGTGCCAGCAGCCAATTAGCTACTACAGAGACCCAGTACTTC. It encodes CASSQLATTETQYF.

V is TRBV28 and J is TRBJ1-5; a weak D match, TRBD1 (5 bases). Germline V gene sequence: CDR1 MDHEN, CDR2 SYDVKM. V lost 2 bases and J 5 bases, leaving 22 bases between the germline ends. This CDR3 region has 18 residues. This CDR3 reads CASSLSPGLGALDQPQHF. The CDR3 nucleotides are TGTGCCAGCAGTTTAAGCCCAGGGTTAGGGGCCCTTGATCAGCCCCAGCATTTT.

The gene calls are TRBV5-4 and TRBJ2-1; 9 positions agree with TRBD2. The V and J ends lost 1 base and 6 bases, in that order; junction bases with no gene match: 11. Looked up from germline, CDR1 is SGHNT and CDR2 is YYREEE (reference sequence). The CDR3 extends over 17 amino acids. Here the CDR3 DNA reads TGTGCCAGCAGCTTGAGGGTGGCTAGCGGGGCCCCCAATGAGCAGTTCTTC. Protein product: CASSLRVASGAPNEQFF.

This clone has only one observation. The gene calls are TRBV3-1 (or the pseudogene TRBV3-2) and TRBJ2-1; weak D call: TRBD1 (6 bases). The V gene lost 2 bases and the J gene lost 8 bases, with 25 bases spanning the gap. This CDR3 region has 18 residues. Looked up from germline, CDR1 is LGHDT and CDR2 is YNNKEL (reference sequence). CDR3: CASSQFVARVQGGDEQFF. CDR3 sequence (DNA): TGTGCCAGCAGCCAATTCGTGGCCAGGGTACAGGGCGGAGATGAGCAGTTCTTC.

This chain joins TRBV27 and TRBJ1-2, with a tentative D call TRBD1 (5 bases). V was cut by 0 bases and J by 5 bases, with 7 bases left in between. The V gene's germline CDR1 is MNHEY and CDR2 SMNVEV (reference sequence). The CDR3 spans 13 residues. This CDR3 is CASSLSGEYGYTF. In DNA form, the CDR3 reads TGTGCCAGCAGTTTATCAGGGGAATATGGCTACACCTTC.

The chain recombines TRBV13 with TRBJ2-5, with 7 bases fitting TRBD2. Germline trimming cut 5 bases from V and 5 bases from J; bases unmatched to any gene: 11. The length of the CDR3 is 15 residues. The germline gives CDR1 PRHDT, CDR2 FYEKMQ (reference sequence). The CDR3 region is CASSAPGTTRETQYF. The CDR3 DNA is TGTGCCAGCAGCGCCCCCGGGACTACGCGGGAGACCCAGTACTTC.